The entry that follows covers one T cell receptor (beta chain) sequence. What it binds is not known. This CDR3 spans 14 amino acids. V dropped 5 bases and J dropped 0; count of bases not matched to a gene: 4. Per the germline V gene, CDR1 is SQVTM and CDR2 is ANQGSEA. These data are taken from a study of identical twins. A universal primer site was added by template switching, and unique molecular identifiers were carried by the cDNA. In TCRdb, the 5' RACE reads were re-called with MiXCR into one record per CDR3 protein. The profile shows roughly 1,500,000 distinct CDR3 sequences, more than 30% of them singletons. Findings and limits, study-wide: Clonotypes of the beta chain that were abundant in cord blood carried fewer insertions (memory repertoires showed none).

Sample: cord blood. The chain uses TRBV29-1 and TRBJ1-1; the match to TRBD1 covers 9 bases. This clonotype was sampled from a newborn girl in good health. The CDR3 DNA reads TGCAGCGTTCCCCGGACAGGGGTGAACACTGAAGCTTTCTTT. As protein: CSVPRTGVNTEAFF.